These 25 T cell receptor beta chains share one sample of origin, sequenced in a study of T cells in Graves' hyperthyroidism and ophthalmopathy. Authors of the study amplified TCR beta CDR3 regions from RNA transcripts. A set of HTBI primers served as the primers for a first-round RT-PCR of the TCR CDR3. MiXCR, applied by TCRdb to the multiplex PCR reads, yields one record per CDR3 protein. The table shows 500,000 to 700,000 distinct CDR3 sequences, with roughly a sixth occurring only once. Sequencing was performed on blood. These receptor sequences come from a young woman with Graves' hyperthyroidism.

This clonotype was observed at least ten times. The gene calls are TRBV6-1 and TRBJ2-7; TRBD2 aligns across 8 bases. CDR3 length equals 14 residues. Germline CDR1 MNHNS, CDR2 SASEGT. V shed 8 bases, J shed 4 bases, and the junction held 10 bases outside the gene matches. This chain's CDR3 is CASGPGGAGYEQYF. In nucleotides, the CDR3 is TGTGCCAGCGGCCCCGGGGGGGCGGGGTACGAGCAGTACTTC.

This clonotype was picked up many times. The chain carries TRBV20-1 and TRBJ2-3, with D possibly being TRBD2 (6 bases). V shed 2 bases and J shed 0 bases, with 15 bases lying between them. CDR1 is DFQATT, CDR2 SNEGSKA, per germline (reference sequence). The CDR3 covers 16 residues. The CDR3 DNA follows: TGCAGTGCTAGACCCCCGACTAGTGTAAGCACAGATACGCAGTATTTT. It is translated as CSARPPTSVSTDTQYF.

This clonotype was detected many times. The V gene is TRBV12-3 or TRBV12-4, the J gene TRBJ2-1; possible D gene TRBD2, 5 bases. The CDR3 extends over 14 amino acids. With 6 bases removed from V and 7 bases from J, the gap between germline ends came to 16 bases. The CDR3 bases are TGTGCCAGCAGACGAGTCCCGGGGTCGAATGAGCAGTTCTTC. Protein product: CASRRVPGSNEQFF.

This clonotype was counted only a few times. The chain employs TRBV24-1 and TRBJ2-1; the match to TRBD2 covers 8 bases. This CDR3 has 13 residues. From germline, CDR1 is KGHDR and CDR2 SFDVKD. Unmatched junction bases numbered 6, after V lost 9 bases and J lost 6 bases. The CDR3, as DNA: TGTGCCACCCATAGCGGGGCCCTCAATGAGCAGTTCTTC. This sequence encodes CATHSGALNEQFF.

The table lists this clonotype with many counts. The chain carries TRBV6-5 and TRBJ1-1, with 8 nucleotides matching TRBD1. The ends lost 5 bases at V and 0 bases at J; junction bases unmatched: 2. This CDR3 spans 14 amino acids. CDR1 MNHEY and CDR2 SVGAGI come from the germline V gene. DNA of the CDR3: TGTGCCAGCAGTGACAGGGGAATGAACACTGAAGCTTTCTTT. Encoded protein: CASSDRGMNTEAFF.

The chain is built from TRBV9 and TRBJ2-2; TRBD2 matches 10 bases. V shed 0 bases and J 7 bases; nucleotides not matched to a gene: 6. CDR3 length equals 16 residues. The germline gives CDR1 SGDLS, CDR2 YYNGEE. The CDR3 DNA reads TGTGCCAGCAGCGTAGGGGGTAGCGGGAGGCTCGGGGAGCTGTTTTTT. Amino acid sequence: CASSVGGSGRLGELFF.

This clonotype has a count of ten or more. A read error may account for a junction end that differs from germline. This chain links TRBV5-1 with TRBJ1-1, with 7 bases aligning to TRBD1. CDR1 is SGHRS, CDR2 YFSETQ, per germline. This CDR3 region has 14 residues. In DNA, the CDR3 is TGCGCCAGCAGCGCGGGGACAGCGAACGCTGAAGCTTTCTTT. It is translated as CASSAGTANAEAFF.

This clonotype came up many times. The V gene is TRBV5-1, the J gene TRBJ2-1; D gene uncertain. Germline V gene lookup returns CDR1 SGHRS and CDR2 YFSETQ. V lost 0 bases and J 6 bases, leaving 7 bases between the germline ends. This CDR3 has 13 amino acids. The CDR3 nucleotides are TGCGCCAGCAGCTTGGAATGGTTCAATGAGCAGTTCTTC. Protein: CASSLEWFNEQFF.

The gene calls are TRBV12-3 or TRBV12-4 and TRBJ1-4; D is unresolved. This CDR3 has 13 amino acids. The V end lost 4 bases, the J end lost 8 bases, and 11 bases lay between the germline ends. The CDR3 nucleotides are TGTGCCAGCAGTTCGATTCAAACGGAAAAACTGTTTTTT. This gives the protein CASSSIQTEKLFF.

The genes are TRBV7-9 and TRBJ2-7; tentatively, D is TRBD1 (6 bases). V was clipped by 3 bases and J by 6 bases, with 15 bases between them. The CDR3 has 14 amino acids. Germline CDR1 SEHNR, CDR2 FQNEAQ (reference sequence). CDR3 in amino acids: CASSLALKGVEQYF. The CDR3 bases are TGTGCCAGCAGCTTGGCCCTGAAGGGGGTCGAGCAGTACTTC. Variable domain in full (rest from reference TRBV7-9 and TRBJ2-7): DTGVSQNPRHKITKRGQNVTFRCDPISEHNRLYWYRQTLGQGPEFLTYFQNEAQLEKSRLLSDRFSAERPKGSFSTLEIQRTEQGDSAMYLCASSLALKGVEQYFGPGTRLTVT.

The sample holds many counts of this clonotype. The chain joins TRBV7-9 to TRBJ1-1; 7 bases map to TRBD1. V shed 5 bases, J shed 4 bases, and the junction held 10 bases outside the gene matches. CDR3 size: 15 residues. Germline V gene sequence: CDR1 SEHNR, CDR2 FQNEAQ (reference sequence). The DNA of the CDR3 is TGTGCCAGCAGCGAACTGACAGGGTTCGGCACTGAAGCTTTCTTT. It is translated as CASSELTGFGTEAFF.

This clonotype has at least ten counts. This chain connects TRBV30 to TRBJ2-5, with 10 bases matching TRBD1. The CDR3 extends over 14 amino acids. With 1 base clipped from V and 7 bases from J, the junction kept 6 bases outside the gene matches. The germline V gene encodes CDR1 GTSNPN and CDR2 SVGIG (reference sequence). CDR3: CAWSAGDRGRTQYF. The CDR3 DNA is TGTGCCTGGAGTGCCGGGGACAGGGGAAGGACCCAGTACTTC. Using reference TRBV30 and TRBJ2-5 for the parts outside the CDR3, the full variable domain is SQTIHQWPATLVQPVGSPLSLECTVEGTSNPNLYWYRQAAGRGLQLLFYSVGIGQISSEVPQNLSASRPQDRQFILSSKKLLLSDSGFYLCAWSAGDRGRTQYFGPGTRLLVL.

The chain carries TRBV10-3 and TRBJ2-1; the match to TRBD1 covers 7 bases. Germline V gives CDR1 ENHRY, CDR2 SYGVKD. Trimming took 2 bases from V and 3 from J; bases not matched to a gene: 4. CDR3 size: 15 residues. In nucleotides, the CDR3 is TGTGCCATCAGTGAGGAGGGGGCTAGCTACAATGAGCAGTTCTTC. It yields the protein CAISEEGASYNEQFF.

This clonotype was seen at least ten times. The rearrangement uses TRBV30 and TRBJ1-5; TRBD1 is a possible D gene (5 bases). The CDR3 is 13 amino acids. Germline V gene sequence: CDR1 GTSNPN, CDR2 SVGIG (reference sequence). V lost 3 bases and J lost 5, with 11 bases in between. The CDR3 spells CAWSSRGYQPQHF. In nucleotides, the CDR3 is TGTGCCTGGAGCTCTCGGGGGTATCAGCCCCAGCATTTT.

A few counts support this clonotype. The V gene is TRBV16, the J gene TRBJ2-6, with 7 bases aligning to TRBD1. CDR3 length equals 17 residues. The V gene's germline CDR1 is KGHSY and CDR2 FQNENV. V was pared by 4 bases and J by 0 bases, with 6 bases of the junction left unmatched. The CDR3 loop is CASSPPTGYSGANVLTF. DNA of the CDR3: TGTGCCAGCAGCCCACCGACAGGGTACTCTGGGGCCAACGTCCTGACTTTC.

Notes on this clonotype: The junction and the germline gene differ at one end; a read error may be behind it. V and J are TRBV6-4 and TRBJ1-5, with TRBD1 matching 7 bases. Germline V gene lookup returns CDR1 MRHNA and CDR2 SNTAGT. The CDR3 runs to 16 residues. The CDR3 protein is CASSYSRTGGNQPQHF. CDR3 in DNA: TGTGCCAGCAGTTACTCGAGGACAGGAGGAAATCAGCCCCAGCATTTT.

This clonotype was seen repeatedly, ten times or more. V gene TRBV20-1 combines with J gene TRBJ2-1, with 12 bases that match TRBD2. The V gene's germline CDR1 is DFQATT and CDR2 SNEGSKA (reference sequence). J lost 7 bases, V lost 0 bases, and 10 bases had no gene match. This CDR3 comprises 17 residues. The CDR3 coding sequence is TGCAGTGCTAGAGACGGACCGACTAGCGGGAGCTGGAATGAGCAGTTCTTC. It codes for CSARDGPTSGSWNEQFF.

The chain employs TRBV6-1 and TRBJ2-2, with 10 bases that match TRBD2. The CDR3 has 19 amino acids. After removal of 5 bases from V and 1 base from J, the junction contained 13 bases not matched to a gene. Germline V gives CDR1 MNHNS, CDR2 SASEGT. The CDR3 DNA reads TGTGCCAGCAGTTATTTGAGGCCTAGCGGGGGAGGGAACACCGGGGAGCTGTTTTTT. It encodes CASSYLRPSGGGNTGELFF.

This clonotype was observed a handful of times. V is TRBV29-1 and J is TRBJ2-7; unclear D gene. Trimming stripped 0 bases from V and 0 bases from J, with 6 bases between. The CDR3 extends over 13 amino acids. Germline V gene lookup returns CDR1 SQVTM and CDR2 ANQGSEA. The CDR3 bases are TGCAGCGTTGAAGACGGCACCTCCTACGAGCAGTACTTC. Translation gives CSVEDGTSYEQYF.

The chain couples TRBV30 to TRBJ2-7; tentative D call: TRBD2 (5 bases). The CDR3 runs to 14 residues. The germline V gene encodes CDR1 GTSNPN and CDR2 SVGIG (reference sequence). V lost 6 bases to trimming and J lost 0 bases, with 15 bases between them. CDR3 in amino acids: CACEVATSSYEQYF. DNA for the CDR3: TGTGCCTGCGAGGTAGCGACCAGCTCCTACGAGCAGTACTTC.

This clonotype was detected only a few times. J is TRBJ2-7 and V is TRBV10-3; TRBD2 is a possible D gene (5 bases). CDR3 length equals 16 residues. V lost 6 bases, J lost 9 bases, and 27 bases lay in between. Germline V gives CDR1 ENHRY, CDR2 SYGVKD. CDR3 bases: TGTGCCATCAGCCCCCTCCAGCGGACGTCCAGCCTCGGGCAGTACTTC. Amino acid sequence: CAISPLQRTSSLGQYF.

This chain links TRBV7-2 with TRBJ2-5, with 9 nucleotides matching TRBD2. After removal of 6 bases from V and 5 bases from J, the junction contained 7 bases not matched to a gene. The germline CDR1 and CDR2 sequences are SGHTA and FQGNSA. This CDR3 has 14 residues. The chain's CDR3 is CASRLSGGAETQYF. The CDR3 coding sequence is TGTGCCAGCAGACTTAGCGGGGGCGCCGAGACCCAGTACTTC.

In this sample, this clonotype turned up a few times. This sequence joins TRBV5-1 and TRBJ2-7, with D maybe TRBD1 (5 bases). Deletions cut 0 bases from V and 0 bases from J, with 10 bases between. Germline CDR1 reads SGHRS; CDR2 reads YFSETQ. The length of the CDR3 is 15 residues. The CDR3 nucleotides read TGCGCCAGCAGCTTGGTGACAGCGAGCTCCTACGAGCAGTACTTC. As protein: CASSLVTASSYEQYF.

This chain connects TRBV12-3 or TRBV12-4 to TRBJ1-4, with 9 bases lining up with TRBD1. The trim removed 5 bases at V and 7 bases at J, leaving 8 bases unmatched. The CDR3 covers 15 residues. DNA of the CDR3: TGTGCCAGCAGTCCCCACGGGACAGGGTTTGAAAAACTGTTTTTT. Translated: CASSPHGTGFEKLFF.

Only a few counts were recorded for this clonotype. The chain carries TRBV6-2 or TRBV6-3 and TRBJ2-4; D remains unclear. CDR3 size: 16 residues. Trimming left V 2 bases short and J 0 bases short, with 11 bases between. Germline lookup yields CDR1 MNHEY and CDR2 SVGEGT. CDR3 region: CASSYEQALAKNIQYF. CDR3 sequence (DNA): TGTGCCAGCAGTTACGAGCAGGCCTTAGCCAAAAACATTCAGTACTTC.